The T cell receptor (beta chain) described here comes from a study of T cell responses to AZD1222 COVID-19 vaccine (dated by TCRdb to 2020 to 2023). Background for the entire study: AZD1222 recipients given second doses at about 4 weeks or at about 12 weeks were pooled, since spike-specific TCR depth and breadth were not found to differ between the two schedules. TCR sequencing was performed for about 250 trial participants, of whom some 200 were given two doses of AZD1222 and around 25 were given two doses of MenACWY control vaccine. Trial participants were enrolled by age into 18-55, 56-69 and 70-plus year subgroups, with roughly 160, 29 and 62 TCR-sequenced participants respectively. On the study overall, not on this receptor specifically: In the small 56-69-year group, the increase in depth fell short of significance, most likely because of low power. Because no day 14 peak-response samples were available, the repertoires could be characterized only after the peak T cell response. Only 5 to 7 AZD1222 recipients were SARS-CoV-2 seropositive at baseline, limiting conclusions about previously exposed vaccinees. Participants were mostly white British and included more females than males, and it was suggested by the authors that clonal diversity may have been underestimated. Nearly half of unique spike-specific TCRs reportedly recognized epitopes outside regions mutated in the B.1.351 and B.1.1.7 variants. CD4 TCRs associated with the vaccine covered the entire spike protein, and the dominant responses were in regions 160-218 and 743-854. After two AZD1222 doses, both the breadth and the depth of spike-specific TCRs were significantly higher than at day 0 and than in MenACWY recipients.

The sample's time point, from its label and the paper: baseline before first vaccination. Vaccinee samples were obtained from the UK trials COV001 and COV002, which included a single-blind randomized controlled phase 2/3 trial of AZD1222 (ChAdOx1 nCoV-19) in healthy adults. For TCRbeta chain sequencing, PBMC samples from trial participants were taken at day 0 and at day 28 after the second dose. Notes on this clone: What antigen it recognizes has not been identified. No base qualities exist here, and no much larger clone lies one base off it.

The CDR3 regions of human TCRbeta chains were subjected to immunosequencing. The published analysis was carried out like this. TCRs in the repertoires were compared against a reference library of SARS-CoV-2-specific TCRs that had been generated with the MIRA antigen-specificity platform. Breadth was defined as the fraction of unique TCRs that were SARS-CoV-2-associated. Depth was defined as the fraction of total T cells that were SARS-CoV-2-associated. Using the MIRA data, each spike-specific TCR was mapped to the spike region that the TCR reacts to and placed in a CD4 or CD8 class. Log10-transformed breadth and depth values were compared by one-way ANOVA with Sidak's multiple comparisons tests. In TCRdb, the immuneACCESS table is reduced to in-frame sequences with V and J assigned. These tables do not hold every clone; where another copy was compared, an unresolved V gene accounts for under half, and the others remain unexplained. D and trimming were read from the DNA, whereas the V and J calls and clone size are those reported in that table. This sample holds tens of thousands of clones; roughly nine tenths were observed only once. The ten largest make up roughly 7% of the sample.

There are 16 amino acids in the CDR3, from cysteine to phenylalanine inclusive. The only DNA kept is the CDR3, 48 bases in frame from the first base. Per the germline V gene, MNHEY is the CDR1 and SVGAGI is the CDR2. V is clipped by 0 bases and J by 2 bases, and the sequence between their germline boundaries is 10 bases long. The chain is made from TRBV6-5 and TRBJ2-2; the D gene assignment is ambiguous. Sequencing was performed on peripheral blood, taken on day 0 of AZD1222 vaccination. The clonotype originates from an adult in good health. The sequenced DNA is TGTGCCAGCAGTTACTCGCTGAACCGAAACACCGGGGAGCTGTTTTTT. This yields the protein CASSYSLNRNTGELFF.